This entry lists 20 T cell receptor beta chains sequenced from one sample in a study of radiation and T cells in renal cell carcinoma. Sequencing was performed with immunoSEQ multiplex PCR; in TCRdb, only in-frame clones are kept and a portion is missing. The table lists 20,000 to 25,000 clones, over 70% of them singletons. Noted time point: baseline pretreatment blood. Treatment denoted: 15 Gy SBRT to primary tumor, nephrectomy 4 weeks later. The source material was blood, sampled from a patient whose treatment included radiotherapy and nephrectomy. Every receptor here comes from a man aged 55 to 70 with renal cell carcinoma.

In regard to this clone: In the same sample, other DNA sequences code for this CDR3. The chain carries TRBV5-4 and TRBJ2-7; perhaps TRBD2 as D (6 bases). Germline values: CDR1 SGHNT, CDR2 YYREEE (reference sequence). Trimming cost V 1 base and J 7 bases, with 6 bases left between them. The CDR3 loop spans 11 amino acids. The CDR3 protein is CASSLRGEQYF. In DNA form, the CDR3 reads TGTGCCAGCAGCTTGCGGGGGGAGCAGTACTTC.

The V and J genes are TRBV13 and TRBJ2-1, with D perhaps being TRBD1 or TRBD2 (5 bases each). V gave up 0 bases and J gave up 0 bases, with 12 bases separating them. The CDR3 spans 17 residues. CDR1 and CDR2 from the germline V gene are PRHDT and FYEKMQ (reference sequence). CDR3 sequence (DNA): TGTGCCAGCAGCTTAGGCCCGGGACCCAGCTCCTACAATGAGCAGTTCTTC. Its translation is CASSLGPGPSSYNEQFF.

This chain joins TRBV5-1 and TRBJ2-3; no clear D gene. V lost 1 base and J lost 6, with 9 bases in between. The CDR3 runs to 13 residues. Germline V gene lookup returns CDR1 SGHRS and CDR2 YFSETQ. DNA of the CDR3: TGCGCCAGCAGCTTGAGGCCCTTTGATACGCAGTATTTT. This encodes CASSLRPFDTQYF.

This chain uses TRBV2 with TRBJ2-7; TRBD2 aligns across 8 bases. The CDR3 has 14 residues. J lost 4 bases, V lost 4 bases, and 6 bases had no gene match. Per germline, CDR1 SNHLY and CDR2 FYNNEI. The CDR3 here is CASSVGTRYYEQYF. CDR3 in DNA: TGTGCCAGCAGTGTCGGGACTAGATATTACGAGCAGTACTTC.

This chain connects TRBV27 to TRBJ1-1; 7 nucleotides align to TRBD1. The germline V gene encodes CDR1 MNHEY and CDR2 SMNVEV (reference sequence). The CDR3 is 14 amino acids. V shed 3 bases, J shed 3 bases, and the junction held 4 bases outside the gene matches. CDR3 sequence: CASSFNRGDTEAFF. In DNA, the CDR3 is TGTGCCAGCAGTTTCAACAGGGGCGACACTGAAGCTTTCTTT.

The chain couples TRBV7-8 to TRBJ1-2, with TRBD1 matching over 10 bases. This CDR3 has 15 amino acids. The germline V gene encodes CDR1 SGHVS and CDR2 FQNEAQ. V shed 4 bases and J 4 bases; nucleotides not matched to a gene: 6. The CDR3 region is CASSSRQGALYGYTF. As DNA, the CDR3 is TGTGCCAGCAGCTCAAGACAGGGGGCCCTCTATGGCTACACCTTC.

This clone was seen just once. V usage is TRBV27 and J usage is TRBJ2-5, with unresolved D. This CDR3 is 12 amino acids long. Trimming pared 1 base from V and 5 bases from J, leaving 5 bases between. Germline loops: CDR1 MNHEY, CDR2 SMNVEV (reference sequence). CDR3 nucleotide sequence: TGTGCCAGCAGTTTATTGGGGGAGACCCAGTACTTC. Amino acids: CASSLLGETQYF.

This chain joins TRBV14 and TRBJ2-5, with TRBD2 matching over 10 bases. The J segment lost 3 bases and the V segment lost 0 bases, leaving 13 bases of the junction unmatched. The CDR3 length is 19 residues. Germline-derived CDR1 and CDR2 are SGHDN and FVKESK. The CDR3 region is CASSQDLASGRVLEETQYF. For the CDR3, the DNA is TGTGCCAGCAGCCAAGATTTGGCTAGCGGGAGAGTATTAGAAGAGACCCAGTACTTC.

J is TRBJ1-2 and V is TRBV29-1; D gene uncertain. Trimming took 4 bases from V and 3 from J, leaving 21 bases between them. The germline V gene encodes CDR1 SQVTM and CDR2 ANQGSEA. The CDR3 runs to 16 residues. This CDR3 reads CSVGPGSNLEYYGYTF. The CDR3 DNA follows: TGCAGCGTTGGTCCCGGATCCAATCTGGAATACTATGGCTACACCTTC.

With regard to this clone: Other DNA sequences in the sample encode the same CDR3. The gene calls are TRBV9 and TRBJ2-1, with TRBD2 matching 7 bases. The CDR3 has 15 amino acids. Germline V gene lookup returns CDR1 SGDLS and CDR2 YYNGEE. With V trimmed by 0 bases and J by 4 bases, 4 bases remained unmatched. The CDR3 DNA follows: TGTGCCAGCAGCGTAGCGGGAGGAACTTACAATGAGCAGTTCTTC. Translating it yields CASSVAGGTYNEQFF.

The gene calls are TRBV2 and TRBJ2-7; 7 bases align to TRBD2. Germline assignment: CDR1 SNHLY and CDR2 FYNNEI. V lost 6 bases and J lost 1; bases outside the gene matches: 12. The CDR3 covers 16 residues. The CDR3 bases are TGTGCCAGCAGCGCCTTGGGTCGGGGAGGGTCCTACGAGCAGTACTTC. This gives the protein CASSALGRGGSYEQYF.

A few counts support this clone. The chain employs TRBV5-5 and TRBJ2-7, with TRBD1 identical over 7 bases. Germline CDR1 SGHKS, CDR2 YYEKEE (reference sequence). V lost 3 bases to trimming and J lost 4 bases; unmatched junction nucleotides: 4. This CDR3 is built from 13 residues. The CDR3 bases are TGTGCCAGCAGCTCCGGGACAGAATACGAGCAGTACTTC. It translates to CASSSGTEYEQYF.

The V and J genes are TRBV9 and TRBJ1-1; D uncertain. Trimming took 4 bases from V and 5 from J, leaving 21 bases between them. Germline-derived CDR1 and CDR2 are SGDLS and YYNGEE. This CDR3 region has 16 residues. CDR3 protein: CASSPPGARGKTEAFF. CDR3 DNA: TGTGCCAGCAGCCCGCCAGGAGCGCGGGGTAAGACTGAAGCTTTCTTT. The variable domain in full, completed from reference TRBV9 and TRBJ1-1, reads DSGVTQTPKHLITATGQRVTLRCSPRSGDLSVYWYQQSLDQGLQFLIQYYNGEERAKGNILERFSAQQFPDLHSELNLSSLELGDSALYFCASSPPGARGKTEAFFGQGTRLTVV.

This rearrangement joins TRBV19 to TRBJ1-1, with D unresolved. Trimming removed 6 bases from V and 2 bases from J, with 13 bases in between. This CDR3 spans 14 amino acids. Germline CDR1 and CDR2: LNHDA and SQIVND (reference sequence). CDR3 bases: TGTGCCAGTAGCCCCATTGAGCGTAACACTGAAGCTTTCTTT. Its translation: CASSPIERNTEAFF. Complete variable domain (other parts from reference TRBV19 and TRBJ1-1): DGGITQSPKYLFRKEGQNVTLSCEQNLNHDAMYWYRQDPGQGLRLIYYSQIVNDFQKGDIAEGYSVSREKKESFPLTVTSAQKNPTAFYLCASSPIERNTEAFFGQGTRLTVV.

V and J are TRBV7-9 and TRBJ2-3; 7 positions agree with TRBD1. V was pared by 8 bases and J by 5 bases, with 10 bases of the junction left unmatched. Germline lookup yields CDR1 SEHNR and CDR2 FQNEAQ (reference sequence). The CDR3 loop spans 14 amino acids. The DNA for the CDR3 is TGTGCCAGCCGGACGACAGGGTTGCAAGATACGCAGTATTTT. It encodes CASRTTGLQDTQYF.

The chain is built from TRBV7-2 and TRBJ2-1; D unresolved. Trimming removed 3 bases from V and 4 bases from J, with 7 bases in between. The length of the CDR3 is 13 residues. The V gene's germline CDR1 is SGHTA and CDR2 FQGNSA. This CDR3 is CASSFTAYNEQFF. The DNA for the CDR3 is TGTGCCAGCAGCTTTACAGCGTACAATGAGCAGTTCTTC.

This clone was seen a few times. The CDR3, as DNA: TGTGCCAGCGGTCGCGCGTCAGGCAATGAGCAGTTCTTC. Translated: CASGRASGNEQFF. The rearrangement uses TRBV7-4 and TRBJ2-1; D unresolved. Trimming shortened V by 8 bases and J by 6 bases, and 14 bases separated the two germline ends. Germline CDR1 SGHVT, CDR2 SQSDAQ. The CDR3 runs to 13 residues.

The rearrangement links TRBV18 to TRBJ2-6; D possibly matches TRBD1 or TRBD2 (5 bases each). Germline CDR1 reads KGHSH; CDR2 reads LQKENI. V gave up 8 bases and J gave up 0 bases, with 17 bases separating them. CDR3 length: 17 residues. CDR3 sequence (DNA): TGTGCCAGCCCGGCCGGGACCGAAAGCTCTGGGGCCAACGTCCTGACTTTC. As protein: CASPAGTESSGANVLTF.

The chain has TRBV10-3 and TRBJ1-2; D may be TRBD1 (5 bases). Trimming removed 4 bases from V and 8 bases from J, with 8 bases in between. Germline CDR1 reads ENHRY; CDR2 reads SYGVKD. The CDR3 sequence is 11 residues long. CDR3 in amino acids: CAISAGGGYTF. DNA of the CDR3: TGTGCCATCAGTGCCGGGGGAGGCTACACCTTC.

This chain connects TRBV6-5 to TRBJ2-3; TRBD2 matches 8 bases. The CDR3 extends over 13 amino acids. In germline, CDR1 is MNHEY, CDR2 SVGAGI. CDR3 coding DNA: TGTGCTACAACTAGCGGAGGCACAGATACGCAGTATTTT. Translation gives CATTSGGTDTQYF.